This TCR beta chain is drawn from a study of beta chain features in type 1 diabetes. This clone was counted a few times. Other DNA variants within this sample encode the same CDR3. The authors reverse transcribed all of the isolated RNA, so sequencing captured expressed TCRB transcripts. Only in-frame clones appear in the TCRdb table, and some are missing; sequencing was by immunoSEQ multiplex PCR. The sample shows hundreds of thousands of clones, approximately 30% of them seen only once. This CDR3 has 11 residues. The V gene lost 1 base and the J gene lost 0 bases, with 1 base spanning the gap. Germline CDR1 is GTSNPN and CDR2 is SVGIG (reference sequence).

This clonotype was obtained from a man aged 18 to 30 in good health. The V and J genes are TRBV30 and TRBJ2-7, with D uncertain. Sequenced: naive CD4+ T cells from blood. The CDR3 is CAWSGSYEQYF. CDR3 bases: TGTGCCTGGAGTGGCTCCTACGAGCAGTACTTC.